Sequencing of this T cell receptor (beta chain) was carried out in a study of shared clonotypes between healthy human individuals. The wider study: CD4 naive and memory got three plates each, CD8 naive two, CD8 memory one.

The donors were adults (healthy and HIV-negative) with no recent acute infections or vaccinations. Study-level findings and limits: Relative to memory subsets, naive subsets generally showed larger estimated richness.

As for this clone: Its antigen is currently unknown.

As handled by the study authors: Junction-only immunoSEQ sequences carried no quality scores, so filtering differed. Sequenced by immunoSEQ multiplex PCR; TCRdb stores in-frame clones only, minus some. V and J calls and clone size are copied from that table; D and trimming were computed from the DNA. The profile shows over a million clones, approximately 80% of them singletons. V was pared by 1 base and J by 11 bases, with 13 bases of the junction left unmatched. This CDR3 contains 16 residues. Looked up from germline, CDR1 is LNHDA and CDR2 is SQIVND (reference sequence). The clonotype comes from a man between 18 and 29 years old in good health. Some clones in this sample may be carry-over from other donors' samples. What was sequenced was memory CD4+ T cells from PBMCs. The sample's subset: CD45RA-negative fraction. The V gene is TRBV19, the J gene TRBJ2-3; TRBD1 aligns across 9 bases. As DNA, the CDR3 is TGTGCCAGTAGTATAGTGGGGGACAGGGTCCGGACGGGGCAGTATTTT. Its protein product is CASSIVGDRVRTGQYF.